A single sample is the source of the 25 T cell receptor beta chains below, sequenced in a study of T cell responses to AZD1222 COVID-19 vaccine. Clones were sequenced by immunoSEQ multiplex PCR, and TCRdb holds only the in-frame ones, with some missing. The data contain some 130,000 clones, 75% to 90% of them singletons. The source material was peripheral blood, sampled on day 0 of AZD1222 vaccination. The receptors derive from an adult in good health.

This CDR3 is CASSHLPGQSGNTIYF. The CDR3 DNA reads as TGCGCCAGCAGCCACCTACCGGGACAGTCTGGAAACACCATATATTTT. The chain combines TRBV4-1 with TRBJ1-3; the match to TRBD1 covers 7 bases. Unmatched junction bases numbered 6, after V lost 3 bases and J lost 1 base. CDR1 and CDR2 (germline): MGHRA, YSYEKL. This CDR3 comprises 16 residues.

This chain joins TRBV30 and TRBJ2-7; TRBD1 might be the D (6 bases). The CDR3 length is 14 residues. The V gene lost 0 bases and the J gene lost 0 bases, with 9 bases spanning the gap. Germline lookup yields CDR1 GTSNPN and CDR2 SVGIG (reference sequence). The CDR3 region is CAWSVRGFSYEQYF. In nucleotides, the CDR3 is TGTGCCTGGAGTGTCAGGGGCTTCTCCTACGAGCAGTACTTC.

The rearrangement links TRBV28 to TRBJ1-6; no definite D call. V shed 10 bases and J shed 2 bases, with 12 bases lying between them. This CDR3 contains 14 residues. Germline-derived CDR1 and CDR2 are MDHEN and SYDVKM. CDR3 in DNA: TGTGCCACCCGGGCCGGGCCCTATAATTCACCCCTCCACTTT. It specifies CATRAGPYNSPLHF.

The rearrangement joins TRBV29-1 to TRBJ2-7; D is uncertain. CDR3 length equals 12 residues. CDR1 is SQVTM, CDR2 ANQGSEA, per germline. Trimming left V 6 bases short and J 0 bases short, with 9 bases between. The DNA for the CDR3 is TGCAGCGTCACCGACGGCTCCTACGAGCAGTACTTC. As protein: CSVTDGSYEQYF.

The V gene is TRBV7-2, the J gene TRBJ1-4; D gene ambiguous. The V gene lost 1 base and the J gene lost 7 bases, with 7 bases spanning the gap. The CDR3 totals 13 residues. Germline V CDR1 and CDR2: SGHTA, FQGNSA. CDR3 nucleotides: TGTGCCAGCAGCTTAGACAGTACTGAAAAACTGTTTTTT. Protein sequence: CASSLDSTEKLFF.

The chain uses TRBV4-1 and TRBJ1-1, with a weak D call TRBD1 (5 bases). CDR3 length: 13 amino acids. Trimming took off 0 bases at V and 9 bases at J, with 11 bases between the two ends. From germline, CDR1 is MGHRA and CDR2 YSYEKL. The CDR3 spells CASSQDQGLKAFF. CDR3 in DNA: TGCGCCAGCAGCCAAGATCAGGGACTGAAAGCTTTCTTT.

The gene calls are TRBV24-1 and TRBJ2-2; 9 nucleotides match TRBD1. CDR1 is KGHDR and CDR2 is SFDVKD in the germline V gene. This CDR3 spans 17 amino acids. Trimming cost V 4 bases and J 6 bases; bases outside gene matches: 11. In nucleotides, the CDR3 is TGTGCCACCAGTGAACCTCCGGGACAGGGATCCGCCGGGGAGCTGTTTTTT. Protein product: CATSEPPGQGSAGELFF.

The chain employs TRBV11-2 and TRBJ2-1, with 12 bases aligning to TRBD2. CDR1 SGHAT and CDR2 FQNNGV come from the germline V gene. This CDR3 region has 17 residues. Germline trimming cut 3 bases from V and 6 bases from J; bases unmatched to any gene: 9. The CDR3 spells CASSLSLGLAGSNEQFF. CDR3 sequence (DNA): TGTGCCAGCAGCTTGAGTTTGGGACTAGCGGGCTCCAATGAGCAGTTCTTC. Full variable domain (outside the CDR3, taken from reference TRBV11-2 and TRBJ2-1): EAGVAQSPRYKIIEKRQSVAFWCNPISGHATLYWYQQILGQGPKLLIQFQNNGVVDDSQLPKDRFSAERLKGVDSTLKIQPAKLEDSAVYLCASSLSLGLAGSNEQFFGPGTRLTVL.

In its sample, this clone was seen a few times. The V call is TRBV15, the J call TRBJ2-1, with D uncertain. Trimming removed 11 bases from V and 7 bases from J, with 6 bases in between. The CDR3 is made up of 9 amino acids. Germline CDR1 reads LNHNV; CDR2 reads YYDKDF (reference sequence). The CDR3 loop reads CASLNEQFF. The DNA for the CDR3 is TGTGCCTCCTTAAATGAGCAGTTCTTC.

V usage is TRBV29-1 and J usage is TRBJ1-3; D possibly corresponds to TRBD1 (6 bases). The CDR3 covers 13 residues. Looked up from germline, CDR1 is SQVTM and CDR2 is ANQGSEA. Trimming removed 7 bases from V and 4 bases from J, with 14 bases in between. The CDR3 nucleotides are TGCAGCGCCTCAACAGGGACCGGAAACACCATATATTTT. This translates into CSASTGTGNTIYF.

This sequence joins TRBV28 and TRBJ1-3; 7 bases are shared with TRBD1. This CDR3 has 15 amino acids. The ends lost 5 bases at V and 0 bases at J; junction bases unmatched: 4. Germline CDR1 is MDHEN and CDR2 is SYDVKM. CDR3: CASSVTGYSGNTIYF. In DNA form, the CDR3 reads TGTGCCAGCAGTGTGACAGGGTACTCTGGAAACACCATATATTTT.

In DNA, the CDR3 is TGTGCCATCTCCCCGGGGGGAGGCAATCAGCCCCAGCATTTT. The encoded protein is CAISPGGGNQPQHF. The chain links TRBV10-3 to TRBJ1-5, with a tentative D call TRBD1 (5 bases). The CDR3 has 14 residues. Germline V gene lookup returns CDR1 ENHRY and CDR2 SYGVKD. V was shortened by 8 bases and J by 2 bases, with 13 bases between the two germline ends.

The chain links TRBV14 to TRBJ2-1; perhaps TRBD1 as D (6 bases). This CDR3 has 16 amino acids. Germline values: CDR1 SGHDN, CDR2 FVKESK. V lost 3 bases and J 7 bases, leaving 19 bases between the germline ends. Here the CDR3 DNA reads TGTGCCAGCAGCCACGCCCAGGGGCGTCCGCTGAATGAGCAGTTCTTC. It yields the protein CASSHAQGRPLNEQFF.

The CDR3 sequence is CASSPGRGTYGYTF. The CDR3 DNA sequence: TGTGCCAGCAGCCCCGGGAGGGGAACGTATGGCTACACCTTC. The V and J genes are TRBV28 and TRBJ1-2; weak D call: TRBD1 (5 bases). The ends were cut back, 6 bases at V and 5 bases at J, with 16 bases in the middle. This CDR3 spans 14 amino acids. Germline V gene sequence: CDR1 MDHEN, CDR2 SYDVKM.

V and J are TRBV28 and TRBJ2-2; the match to TRBD2 covers 8 bases. The germline gives CDR1 MDHEN, CDR2 SYDVKM. J gave up 4 bases and V 5 bases, and 12 bases lay outside the gene matches. The CDR3 spans 17 residues. CDR3 coding DNA: TGTGCCAGCAGTCGTGGGGGCCAGCGGGGGACCACCGGGGAGCTGTTTTTT. It codes for CASSRGGQRGTTGELFF.

The V and J genes are TRBV5-1 and TRBJ1-2; tentatively, D is TRBD1 (6 bases). Germline V gene sequence: CDR1 SGHRS, CDR2 YFSETQ. The length of the CDR3 is 12 residues. Trimming removed 3 bases at V and 5 bases at J, with 8 bases between. As DNA, the CDR3 is TGCGCCAGCAGCTCGGACAGATATGGCTACACCTTC. Protein product: CASSSDRYGYTF.

The chain links TRBV6-1 to TRBJ1-2, with a weak D call TRBD1 (5 bases). Looked up from germline, CDR1 is MNHNS and CDR2 is SASEGT. V was cut by 0 bases and J by 4 bases, with 12 bases left in between. CDR3 size: 15 residues. CDR3 nucleotide sequence: TGTGCCAGCAGTGAAGCACAGCCCGGGGGCTATGGCTACACCTTC. As protein: CASSEAQPGGYGYTF.

This clone was detected only once. The chain links TRBV27 to TRBJ1-5; D may be TRBD1 (6 bases). V was clipped by 5 bases and J by 7 bases, with 21 bases between them. The CDR3 spans 16 residues. The germline CDR1 and CDR2 sequences are MNHEY and SMNVEV (reference sequence). The CDR3 DNA reads TGTGCCAGCAGTCCATCCTATAGACAGGTCGGGCAGCCCCAGCATTTT. It translates to CASSPSYRQVGQPQHF.

The genes are TRBV7-9 and TRBJ1-1; TRBD1 might be the D (5 bases). V gave up 6 bases and J gave up 1 base, with 18 bases separating them. Germline V gene lookup returns CDR1 SEHNR and CDR2 FQNEAQ (reference sequence). The CDR3 is made up of 16 amino acids. The CDR3 region is CASSLGVGATNTEAFF. CDR3 in DNA: TGTGCCAGCAGTCTAGGGGTAGGGGCTACGAACACTGAAGCTTTCTTT.

This clone was found once. The chain carries TRBV7-9 and TRBJ2-1; no clear D gene. This CDR3 is 14 amino acids long. V was clipped by 0 bases and J by 6 bases, with 9 bases between them. The germline CDR1 and CDR2 sequences are SEHNR and FQNEAQ (reference sequence). The CDR3 nucleotides are TGTGCCAGCAGCTTAGCAGGAATCCTCAATGAGCAGTTCTTC. It specifies CASSLAGILNEQFF. The full variable domain, completed using reference TRBV7-9 and TRBJ2-1, is DTGVSQNPRHKITKRGQNVTFRCDPISEHNRLYWYRQTLGQGPEFLTYFQNEAQLEKSRLLSDRFSAERPKGSFSTLEIQRTEQGDSAMYLCASSLAGILNEQFFGPGTRLTVL.

The genes are TRBV7-3 and TRBJ2-7, with 11 nucleotides matching TRBD1. Looked up from germline, CDR1 is SGHTA and CDR2 is FQGTGA. With 0 bases clipped from V and 5 bases from J, the junction kept 6 bases outside the gene matches. The CDR3 sequence is 16 residues long. The CDR3 region is CASSLTGQGGSHEQYF. The CDR3 nucleotides read TGTGCCAGCAGCTTAACGGGACAGGGGGGTTCGCACGAGCAGTACTTC.

The chain is built from TRBV30 and TRBJ2-7, with a weak D call TRBD2 (7 bases). V lost 0 bases and J lost 2, with 11 bases in between. This CDR3 contains 14 residues. CDR1 and CDR2 (germline): GTSNPN, SVGIG (reference sequence). The CDR3 region is CAWSVGGGTYEQYF. The CDR3 nucleotides read TGTGCCTGGAGTGTAGGGGGGGGAACCTACGAGCAGTACTTC.

The chain joins TRBV3-1 (or the pseudogene TRBV3-2) to TRBJ1-2; D gene unclear. Deletions cut 3 bases from V and 7 bases from J, with 18 bases between. Germline CDR1 LGHDT, CDR2 YNNKEL (reference sequence). The length of the CDR3 is 15 residues. The CDR3 DNA is TGTGCCAGCAGCCAGGGTAGTCGTCAGGTCGGTGGCTACACCTTC. Translating it yields CASSQGSRQVGGYTF.

The V and J genes are TRBV18 and TRBJ1-3, with 10 bases fitting TRBD1. Germline lookup yields CDR1 KGHSH and CDR2 LQKENI. The CDR3 contains 16 residues. Unmatched junction bases numbered 3, after V lost 3 bases and J lost 1 base. The CDR3 DNA is TGTGCCAGCTCACCTTCGGGACAGGGGTCTGGAAACACCATATATTTT. Amino acids: CASSPSGQGSGNTIYF. Full variable domain (outside the CDR3, taken from reference TRBV18 and TRBJ1-3): NAGVMQNPRHLVRRRGQEARLRCSPMKGHSHVYWYRQLPEEGLKFMVYLQKENIIDESGMPKERFSAEFPKEGPSILRIQQVVRGDSAAYFCASSPSGQGSGNTIYFGEGSWLTVV.

V and J are TRBV7-9 and TRBJ1-1; maybe TRBD1 (5 bases). CDR1 is SEHNR, CDR2 FQNEAQ, per germline (reference sequence). The CDR3 has 15 amino acids. Trimming shortened V by 5 bases and J by 5 bases, and 18 bases separated the two germline ends. The CDR3 bases are TGTGCCAGCAGCCCCGCGGATCGCGGGGGAACTGAAGCTTTCTTT. Translation gives CASSPADRGGTEAFF.